The next 25 T cell receptor beta chains were all read from a single sample in a study of CD8+ T cells in alopecia areata. Sequencing used cDNA as its template, made by extracting RNA and reverse transcribing it. Only in-frame clones appear in the TCRdb table, and some are missing; sequencing was by immunoSEQ multiplex PCR. The sample contains about 76,000 clones, around two thirds of which appear only once. This sample's treatment: oral pan-JAK inhibitor, 5-10 mg twice daily. Sequencing was performed on CD8+ T cells sorted from blood, taken at week 24, from a patient treated with tofacitinib. Receptors were obtained from a human donor with alopecia areata.

The rearrangement uses TRBV11-2 and TRBJ2-2; possibly TRBD1 for D (6 bases). Germline assignment: CDR1 SGHAT and CDR2 FQNNGV. V was clipped by 3 bases and J by 1 base, with 18 bases between them. The length of the CDR3 is 18 residues. This CDR3 is CASSFRLPGHKNTGELFF. DNA of the CDR3: TGTGCCAGCAGCTTTCGGTTACCGGGACACAAGAACACCGGGGAGCTGTTTTTT. Supplemented by reference TRBV11-2 and TRBJ2-2, the full variable domain reads EAGVAQSPRYKIIEKRQSVAFWCNPISGHATLYWYQQILGQGPKLLIQFQNNGVVDDSQLPKDRFSAERLKGVDSTLKIQPAKLEDSAVYLCASSFRLPGHKNTGELFFGEGSRLTVL.

This clone turned up a few times. The V and J genes are TRBV11-2 and TRBJ2-1; 9 bases are shared with TRBD1. This CDR3 is 14 amino acids long. In germline, CDR1 is SGHAT, CDR2 FQNNGV. J gave up 5 bases and V 3 bases, and 2 bases lay outside the gene matches. CDR3 nucleotides: TGTGCCAGCAGCTTTGGGACAGGGAACAATGAGCAGTTCTTC. Its translation is CASSFGTGNNEQFF.

On this clone: The same CDR3 can be traced to other DNA sequences in this sample. The gene calls are TRBV29-1 and TRBJ2-7; no clear D gene. The germline V and J ends were trimmed by 2 bases and 6 bases, with 5 bases remaining between them. Germline loops: CDR1 SQVTM, CDR2 ANQGSEA. The CDR3 loop spans 10 amino acids. CDR3 in amino acids: CSVESGEQYF. CDR3 nucleotide sequence: TGCAGCGTTGAATCAGGCGAGCAGTACTTC.

This clone was seen more than once but under ten times. The CDR3 loop is CASIRKNEQFF. CDR3 in DNA: TGTGCCAGTATCAGGAAAAATGAGCAGTTCTTC. The chain uses TRBV19 and TRBJ2-1; D is uncertain. Trimming left V 7 bases short and J 7 bases short, with 8 bases between. Per the germline V gene, CDR1 is LNHDA and CDR2 is SQIVND (reference sequence). This CDR3 has 11 amino acids. Together with reference TRBV19 and TRBJ2-1, the CDR3 gives the full variable domain: DGGITQSPKYLFRKEGQNVTLSCEQNLNHDAMYWYRQDPGQGLRLIYYSQIVNDFQKGDIAEGYSVSREKKESFPLTVTSAQKNPTAFYLCASIRKNEQFFGPGTRLTVL.

The CDR3 bases are TGTGCCAGCAGTTATGGGAGAAGGGTTCACGAGACCCAGTACTTC. Protein sequence: CASSYGRRVHETQYF. The chain joins TRBV6-5 to TRBJ2-5; perhaps TRBD2 as D (5 bases). Trimming cost V 3 bases and J 5 bases, with 16 bases left between them. Germline V gene sequence: CDR1 MNHEY, CDR2 SVGAGI. This CDR3 comprises 15 residues.

This clone appeared a few times. The rearrangement uses TRBV7-7 and TRBJ2-7; D gene uncertain. V shed 3 bases and J shed 2 bases, with 11 bases lying between them. CDR1 and CDR2 from the germline V gene are SSHAT and FNYEAQ (reference sequence). The CDR3 is 14 residues long. CDR3 in amino acids: CASSFRGGAYEQYF. CDR3 nucleotides: TGTGCCAGCAGCTTTAGAGGTGGCGCCTACGAGCAGTACTTC.

As DNA, the CDR3 is TGCAGCGTTCGACAGAGCCAAAACAACTACGAGCAGTACTTC. Amino acid sequence: CSVRQSQNNYEQYF. The chain carries TRBV29-1 and TRBJ2-7; TRBD1 is a possible D gene (5 bases). Trimming took off 5 bases at V and 3 bases at J, with 17 bases between the two ends. Germline lookup yields CDR1 SQVTM and CDR2 ANQGSEA. The CDR3 runs 14 residues.

The V and J genes are TRBV27 and TRBJ2-1, with D uncertain. This CDR3 has 15 amino acids. The germline V gene encodes CDR1 MNHEY and CDR2 SMNVEV (reference sequence). V lost 6 bases to trimming and J lost 5 bases, with 17 bases between them. The CDR3 nucleotides read TGTGCCAGCAGCTTCATCCCACGGAGTCACAATGAGCAGTTCTTC. Its translation is CASSFIPRSHNEQFF.

This clone was seen a handful of times. The chain couples TRBV5-1 to TRBJ2-5, with D tentatively TRBD1 (5 bases). The V and J ends lost 3 bases and 5 bases respectively, with 8 bases between them. The CDR3 is made up of 12 amino acids. In germline, CDR1 is SGHRS, CDR2 YFSETQ. CDR3 loop: CASSWQGETQYF. CDR3 nucleotides: TGCGCCAGCAGCTGGCAGGGTGAGACCCAGTACTTC. The full variable domain, its missing parts supplied by reference TRBV5-1 and TRBJ2-5, is KAGVTQTPRYLIKTRGQQVTLSCSPISGHRSVSWYQQTPGQGLQFLFEYFSETQRNKGNFPGRFSGRQFSNSRSEMNVSTLELGDSALYLCASSWQGETQYFGPGTRLLVL.

This clone was seen a handful of times. J is TRBJ2-3 and V is TRBV7-3; D perhaps matches TRBD2 (6 bases). V was cut by 4 bases and J by 4 bases, with 12 bases left in between. This CDR3 is 14 amino acids long. CDR1 and CDR2 from the germline V gene are SGHTA and FQGTGA. Here the CDR3 DNA reads TGTGCCAGCAGCTCCGACGGGGGTGCAGATACGCAGTATTTT. Protein sequence: CASSSDGGADTQYF.

This chain connects TRBV11-2 to TRBJ2-7; perhaps D is TRBD1 or TRBD2 (5 bases each). CDR3 length: 12 amino acids. Germline CDR1 reads SGHAT; CDR2 reads FQNNGV. V lost 10 bases and J lost 7, with 17 bases in between. DNA for the CDR3: TGTGCCACCGCAGGGACCTTCAGGGAGCAGTACTTC. Its protein is CATAGTFREQYF.

This rearrangement joins TRBV15 to TRBJ1-1, with 8 bases lining up with TRBD1. Germline V gene lookup returns CDR1 LNHNV and CDR2 YYDKDF (reference sequence). V lost 1 base to trimming and J lost 0 bases; unmatched junction nucleotides: 10. The CDR3 runs to 18 residues. In nucleotides, the CDR3 is TGTGCCACCAGCAGAGCTCAAGCCGGGACAGGTTTGAACACTGAAGCTTTCTTT. Its protein is CATSRAQAGTGLNTEAFF. Complete variable domain (other parts from reference TRBV15 and TRBJ1-1): DAMVIQNPRYQVTQFGKPVTLSCSQTLNHNVMYWYQQKSSQAPKLLFHYYDKDFNNEADTPDNFQSRRPNTSFCFLDIRSPGLGDTAMYLCATSRAQAGTGLNTEAFFGQGTRLTVV.

Only one count was recorded for this clone. V and J are TRBV19 and TRBJ1-2, with D possibly TRBD1 on 6 matching bases. This CDR3 comprises 15 residues. Germline V gene lookup returns CDR1 LNHDA and CDR2 SQIVND (reference sequence). V was cut by 4 bases and J by 5 bases, with 17 bases left in between. As DNA, the CDR3 is TGTGCCAGTAGTACCCGATGGGACACCACTTATGGCTACACCTTC. This codes for CASSTRWDTTYGYTF.

The chain has TRBV11-2 and TRBJ2-5, with 8 nucleotides matching TRBD2. Trimming removed 6 bases from V and 0 bases from J; junction bases left unmatched: 9. The CDR3 totals 16 residues. Germline V gives CDR1 SGHAT, CDR2 FQNNGV. The CDR3, as DNA: TGTGCCAGCAGAGAACCGGCTAGCGGGTACCAAGAGACCCAGTACTTC. It is translated as CASREPASGYQETQYF.

The J gene is TRBJ2-1, the V gene TRBV19; tentative D call: TRBD1 (6 bases). CDR3 length: 14 amino acids. V lost 1 base to trimming and J lost 3 bases, with 7 bases between them. Germline loops: CDR1 LNHDA, CDR2 SQIVND (reference sequence). The CDR3 reads CASSIAGHYNEQFF. CDR3 coding DNA: TGTGCCAGTAGTATAGCGGGACACTACAATGAGCAGTTCTTC.

This clone has ten or more counts. CDR3 in DNA: TGTGCCAGTAGTATCGGAGGGAGAAATGGCTACACCTTC. Its translation is CASSIGGRNGYTF. The chain carries TRBV19 and TRBJ1-2, with unresolved D. This CDR3 is 13 amino acids long. Germline CDR1 and CDR2: LNHDA and SQIVND (reference sequence). Trimming stripped 3 bases from V and 6 bases from J, with 11 bases between. Full variable domain (missing parts from reference TRBV19 and TRBJ1-2): DGGITQSPKYLFRKEGQNVTLSCEQNLNHDAMYWYRQDPGQGLRLIYYSQIVNDFQKGDIAEGYSVSREKKESFPLTVTSAQKNPTAFYLCASSIGGRNGYTFGSGTRLTVV.

V is TRBV7-9 and J is TRBJ2-5; D call uncertain. V was cut by 3 bases and J by 1 base, with 12 bases left in between. Germline loops: CDR1 SEHNR, CDR2 FQNEAQ (reference sequence). CDR3 size: 15 residues. The CDR3 reads CASSFLGLGQETQYF. The CDR3 nucleotides are TGTGCCAGCAGCTTTCTGGGCTTGGGCCAAGAGACCCAGTACTTC.

This clone was seen only a few times. The chain has TRBV29-1 and TRBJ2-5, with unresolved D. V dropped 0 bases and J dropped 0 bases, with 11 bases sitting between them. The CDR3 loop spans 15 amino acids. Germline lookup yields CDR1 SQVTM and CDR2 ANQGSEA. In DNA form, the CDR3 reads TGCAGCGTTGAAGATTCGGCTAGGTACCAAGAGACCCAGTACTTC. This sequence encodes CSVEDSARYQETQYF.

The rearrangement links TRBV7-9 to TRBJ2-1; D remains unclear. The V gene's germline CDR1 is SEHNR and CDR2 FQNEAQ (reference sequence). CDR3 length: 11 residues. Trimming stripped 5 bases from V and 9 bases from J, with 8 bases between. Here the CDR3 reads CASSRRPEQFF. CDR3 coding DNA: TGTGCCAGCAGCCGTCGACCTGAGCAGTTCTTC.

This clone was recorded once. This sequence joins TRBV2 and TRBJ2-7, with D perhaps assigned TRBD1 or TRBD2 (6 bases each). The CDR3 extends over 14 amino acids. V lost 4 bases and J 3 bases, leaving 13 bases between the germline ends. Germline V gene data show CDR1 as SNHLY and CDR2 as FYNNEI. The CDR3 spells CASSVEGGIYEQYF. The CDR3 nucleotides are TGTGCCAGCAGTGTTGAGGGGGGAATCTACGAGCAGTACTTC.

This chain links TRBV6-5 with TRBJ1-1; tentatively, D is TRBD1 (5 bases). The germline V and J ends were trimmed by 2 bases and 2 bases, with 15 bases remaining between them. This CDR3 is built from 16 residues. CDR1 MNHEY and CDR2 SVGAGI come from the germline V gene. DNA of the CDR3: TGTGCCAGCAGTTACGACCCTTCGACAGAAAACACTGAAGCTTTCTTT. Protein: CASSYDPSTENTEAFF.

The chain has TRBV4-1 and TRBJ1-2; D is unresolved. CDR1 and CDR2 from the germline V gene are MGHRA and YSYEKL. V lost 1 base and J 2 bases, leaving 11 bases between the germline ends. This CDR3 contains 15 residues. The CDR3: CASSQAWVWNYGYTF. DNA for the CDR3: TGCGCCAGCAGCCAAGCGTGGGTTTGGAACTATGGCTACACCTTC.

The rearrangement joins TRBV19 to TRBJ2-1; 7 bases line up with TRBD1. Germline CDR1 LNHDA, CDR2 SQIVND (reference sequence). CDR3 length equals 14 residues. V shed 6 bases, J shed 5 bases, and the junction held 7 bases outside the gene matches. The CDR3 nucleotides read TGTGCCAGTAGAGGGGGCGCGAGGCACAATGAGCAGTTCTTC. Protein: CASRGGARHNEQFF.

J is TRBJ2-2 and V is TRBV7-9, with unresolved D. CDR1 and CDR2 (germline): SEHNR, FQNEAQ (reference sequence). The CDR3 length is 16 residues. Trimming left V 0 bases short and J 4 bases short, with 12 bases between. Here the CDR3 DNA reads TGTGCCAGCAGCTTAGCGAGGCTGACTTTCACCGGGGAGCTGTTTTTT. Protein product: CASSLARLTFTGELFF. The full variable domain, its missing parts supplied by reference TRBV7-9 and TRBJ2-2, is DTGVSQNPRHKITKRGQNVTFRCDPISEHNRLYWYRQTLGQGPEFLTYFQNEAQLEKSRLLSDRFSAERPKGSFSTLEIQRTEQGDSAMYLCASSLARLTFTGELFFGEGSRLTVL.

The chain uses TRBV29-1 and TRBJ1-1; D remains ambiguous. V dropped 4 bases and J dropped 1 base, with 7 bases sitting between them. From germline, CDR1 is SQVTM and CDR2 ANQGSEA. The CDR3 totals 12 residues. In DNA, the CDR3 is TGCAGCGTTGGGCAGCCGAACACTGAAGCTTTCTTT. Its translation: CSVGQPNTEAFF.